These 9 T cell receptor beta chains were sequenced from one sample in a study of memory CD8 T cells in hepatitis C reinfection. TCRdb keeps only in-frame clones here, not all; method: immunoSEQ multiplex PCR. The data hold approximately 51,000 clones, with around nine tenths observed a single time. The time point here: pre-reinfection, 55 to 20 weeks before reinfection detection. Sorted cells were sequenced directly ex vivo without any in vitro expansion. Sequencing was performed on naive CD8+ T cells sorted from blood. All receptors come from a man between 18 and 35 years old with hepatitis C virus infection.

The rearrangement links TRBV28 to TRBJ2-3; 12 bases line up with TRBD2. Germline V gene data show CDR1 as MDHEN and CDR2 as SYDVKM. The CDR3 consists of 17 residues. Trimming removed 3 bases from V and 0 bases from J; junction bases left unmatched: 4. The CDR3 region has the DNA TGTGCCAGCAGTTTCCTAGCGGGAGGGTATAGCACAGATACGCAGTATTTT. Protein product: CASSFLAGGYSTDTQYF.

This clone was observed a single time. The rearrangement joins TRBV14 to TRBJ2-7; 7 bases are a match to TRBD2. The CDR3 spans 13 residues. After removal of 9 bases from V and 0 bases from J, the junction contained 5 bases not matched to a gene. Germline assignment: CDR1 SGHDN and CDR2 FVKESK. Here the CDR3 reads CARGGEPSYEQYF. Written as DNA, the CDR3 is TGTGCCAGGGGGGGGGAGCCCTCCTACGAGCAGTACTTC.

The genes are TRBV5-1 and TRBJ2-2; D not resolved. Trimming stripped 8 bases from V and 7 bases from J, with 24 bases between. The length of the CDR3 is 16 residues. Per germline, CDR1 SGHRS and CDR2 YFSETQ. CDR3 sequence (DNA): TGCGCCAGTCAAGCTTCCGAAGGAGTATTTGGCGGGGAGCTGTTTTTT. This translates into CASQASEGVFGGELFF.

J is TRBJ2-1 and V is TRBV5-6; 7 nucleotides align to TRBD1. CDR1 and CDR2 from the germline V gene are SGHDT and YYEEEE. The CDR3 contains 15 residues. V lost 4 bases, J lost 14 bases, and 18 bases stayed unmatched. The CDR3 here is CASSEQGGAFGGEFF. CDR3 bases: TGTGCCAGCAGCGAACAAGGGGGCGCGTTTGGTGGGGAGTTCTTC.

J is TRBJ2-3 and V is TRBV7-9; D ambiguous. V gave up 2 bases and J gave up 1 base, with 10 bases separating them. This CDR3 contains 15 residues. Germline CDR1 SEHNR, CDR2 FQNEAQ (reference sequence). DNA for the CDR3: TGTGCCAGCAGCTTACTTGTTTATCGCACAGATACGCAGTATTTT. Its translation is CASSLLVYRTDTQYF.

The chain recombines TRBV25-1 with TRBJ2-2; D possibly corresponds to TRBD2 (6 bases). V lost 2 bases and J lost 3, with 13 bases in between. The CDR3 is 16 residues long. Germline CDR1 and CDR2: MGHDK and SYGVNS. The CDR3 reads CASSEPGLSDTGELFF. CDR3 nucleotide sequence: TGTGCCAGCAGTGAACCGGGACTTTCCGACACCGGGGAGCTGTTTTTT.

CDR3 bases: TGTGCCAGCAGCGCGGGACTAGCGGGGAATGAGCAGTTCTTC. Translating it yields CASSAGLAGNEQFF. The chain uses TRBV7-2 and TRBJ2-1, with 13 bases aligning to TRBD2. J was trimmed by 7 bases and V by 5 bases; bases with no gene match: 2. The CDR3 has 14 residues. CDR1 is SGHTA and CDR2 is FQGNSA in the germline V gene.

The rearrangement links TRBV25-1 to TRBJ2-1, with no clear D. The CDR3 is 14 residues long. The germline gives CDR1 MGHDK, CDR2 SYGVNS. Trimming removed 3 bases from V and 4 bases from J, with 10 bases in between. The CDR3 loop is CASSDNDWYNEQFF. The DNA for the CDR3 is TGTGCCAGCAGTGATAACGACTGGTACAATGAGCAGTTCTTC. The complete variable domain, with remaining parts taken from reference TRBV25-1 and TRBJ2-1, reads EADIYQTPRYLVIGTGKKITLECSQTMGHDKMYWYQQDPGMELHLIHYSYGVNSTEKGDLSSESTVSRIRTEHFPLTLESARPSHTSQYLCASSDNDWYNEQFFGPGTRLTVL.

The sample holds one count of this clone. The chain joins TRBV28 to TRBJ2-2; 14 bases are shared with TRBD2. V was pared by 5 bases and J by 7 bases, with 6 bases of the junction left unmatched. The CDR3 extends over 16 amino acids. CDR1 MDHEN and CDR2 SYDVKM come from the germline V gene. The CDR3, as DNA: TGTGCCAGCAGTCCAGGACTAGCGGGAGGTTTCGGGGAGCTGTTTTTT. It encodes CASSPGLAGGFGELFF.